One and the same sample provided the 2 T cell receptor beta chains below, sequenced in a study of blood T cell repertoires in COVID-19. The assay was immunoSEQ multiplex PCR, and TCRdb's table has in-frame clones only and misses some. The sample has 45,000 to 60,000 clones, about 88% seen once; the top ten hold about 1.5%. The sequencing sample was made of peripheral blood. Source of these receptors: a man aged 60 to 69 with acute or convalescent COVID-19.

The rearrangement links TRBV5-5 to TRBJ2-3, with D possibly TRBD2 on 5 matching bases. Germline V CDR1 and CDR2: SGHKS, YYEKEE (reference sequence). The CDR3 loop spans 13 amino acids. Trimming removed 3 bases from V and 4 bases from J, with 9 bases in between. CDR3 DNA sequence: TGTGCCAGCAGCTCTCGCGGGTCAGATACGCAGTATTTT. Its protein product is CASSSRGSDTQYF.

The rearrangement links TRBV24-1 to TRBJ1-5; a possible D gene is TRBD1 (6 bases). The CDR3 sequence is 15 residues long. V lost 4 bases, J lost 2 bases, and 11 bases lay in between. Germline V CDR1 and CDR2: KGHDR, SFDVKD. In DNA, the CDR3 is TGTGCCACCAGTGACCCAAGGACAGGCAATCAGCCCCAGCATTTT. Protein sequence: CATSDPRTGNQPQHF.